The 29 T cell receptor beta chains listed next were all sequenced from one sample in a study of cytomegalovirus exposure and HLA in healthy donors. Some clones are missing from TCRdb's copy, which holds only in-frame ones; the method was immunoSEQ multiplex PCR. The table includes 55,000 to 70,000 clones, 85% to 90% detected once. Sequencing was carried out using PBMCs. These receptors were obtained from a woman younger than 35 in good health and CMV-seronegative.

The rearrangement joins TRBV19 to TRBJ1-2, with 9 positions matching TRBD1. The V and J ends lost 5 bases and 4 bases, in that order; junction bases with no gene match: 8. Germline V gives CDR1 LNHDA, CDR2 SQIVND (reference sequence). The length of the CDR3 is 15 residues. The CDR3, as DNA: TGTGCCAGTAGTGCTACAGGGGGCGGGGGCTATGGCTACACCTTC. Translated: CASSATGGGGYGYTF.

This chain connects TRBV4-3 to TRBJ1-2; maybe TRBD1 (6 bases). CDR1 and CDR2 (germline): LGHNA, YSLEER. The CDR3 sequence is 16 residues long. Trimming stripped 0 bases from V and 3 bases from J, with 14 bases between. The CDR3 DNA reads as TGCGCCAGCAGCCAAGATCCGGGACAAGAGGACTATGGCTACACCTTC. As protein: CASSQDPGQEDYGYTF.

This clone came up once. The chain uses TRBV7-2 and TRBJ1-4; TRBD1 aligns across 10 bases. Germline V gives CDR1 SGHTA, CDR2 FQGNSA. The CDR3 sequence is 16 residues long. With 5 bases clipped from V and 7 bases from J, the junction kept 10 bases outside the gene matches. The chain's CDR3 is CASSPTRQGAIEKLFF. DNA for the CDR3: TGTGCCAGCAGCCCCACCCGACAGGGGGCTATTGAAAAACTGTTTTTT.

This clone came up a few times. The CDR3 spells CASSYPGTGEAFF. CDR3 sequence (DNA): TGTGCCAGCAGTTACCCCGGGACAGGGGAAGCTTTCTTT. V is TRBV6-5 and J is TRBJ1-1; 9 bases map to TRBD1. CDR3 length: 13 residues. CDR1 and CDR2 (germline): MNHEY, SVGAGI. Trimming took 2 bases from V and 8 from J; bases not matched to a gene: 3.

The V call is TRBV7-8, the J call TRBJ2-5, with 7 bases matching TRBD1. Germline V gives CDR1 SGHVS, CDR2 FQNEAQ. The CDR3 contains 14 residues. Trimming at V came to 5 bases and at J to 5 bases, leaving 8 bases not matched to a gene. The CDR3 reads CASSAGGGQETQYF. The CDR3 DNA follows: TGTGCCAGCAGCGCAGGGGGTGGTCAGGAGACCCAGTACTTC.

V gene TRBV10-3 combines with J gene TRBJ1-5, with D uncertain. The CDR3 has 15 residues. Trimming left V 0 bases short and J 4 bases short, with 10 bases between. Germline assignment: CDR1 ENHRY and CDR2 SYGVKD. Here the CDR3 reads CAISESVSPNQPQHF. For the CDR3, the DNA is TGTGCCATCAGTGAGTCGGTCAGTCCAAATCAGCCCCAGCATTTT.

The chain links TRBV30 to TRBJ2-1, with 12 positions matching TRBD2. J was trimmed by 15 bases and V by 0 bases; bases with no gene match: 12. This CDR3 comprises 15 residues. Germline CDR1 and CDR2: GTSNPN and SVGIG (reference sequence). The CDR3 bases are TGTGCCTGGAGTGTAGTCGCTAGCGGGAGGGGGGATCCGTTCTTC. This gives the protein CAWSVVASGRGDPFF. The full variable domain, with the rest looked up from reference TRBV30 and TRBJ2-1, is SQTIHQWPATLVQPVGSPLSLECTVEGTSNPNLYWYRQAAGRGLQLLFYSVGIGQISSEVPQNLSASRPQDRQFILSSKKLLLSDSGFYLCAWSVVASGRGDPFFGPGTRLTVL.

The chain employs TRBV27 and TRBJ2-2, with TRBD1 matching over 8 bases. The CDR3 runs to 16 residues. Germline CDR1 reads MNHEY; CDR2 reads SMNVEV (reference sequence). V lost 5 bases, J lost 6 bases, and 11 bases stayed unmatched. The CDR3 DNA sequence: TGTGCCAGCAGTGACATGGACAGGGAGGTTCCCGGGGAGCTGTTTTTT. The encoded protein is CASSDMDREVPGELFF.

The genes are TRBV19 and TRBJ2-1, with 8 bases lining up with TRBD1. V gave up 2 bases and J gave up 1 base; unmatched junction bases: 4. This CDR3 has 16 residues. In germline, CDR1 is LNHDA, CDR2 SQIVND (reference sequence). CDR3 sequence reads: CASSIWGTGSYNEQFF. The CDR3 nucleotides read TGTGCCAGTAGTATATGGGGGACAGGATCCTACAATGAGCAGTTCTTC.

The V gene is TRBV30, the J gene TRBJ1-2, with D perhaps TRBD1 (5 bases). V lost 1 base and J 5 bases, leaving 11 bases between the germline ends. CDR1 GTSNPN and CDR2 SVGIG come from the germline V gene (reference sequence). The CDR3 contains 13 residues. DNA for the CDR3: TGTGCCTGGAGTGGACAGACTTTGTATGGCTACACCTTC. Protein sequence: CAWSGQTLYGYTF.

V gene TRBV9 combines with J gene TRBJ2-1; a weak D match, TRBD2 (5 bases). The V gene lost 0 bases and the J gene lost 9 bases, with 16 bases spanning the gap. This CDR3 is built from 15 residues. Per germline, CDR1 SGDLS and CDR2 YYNGEE. CDR3 DNA sequence: TGTGCCAGCAGCGTAGTGGCTAACCCTACTAGTGAGCAGTTCTTC. Protein product: CASSVVANPTSEQFF.

This chain uses TRBV7-6 with TRBJ2-4, with TRBD1 matching over 12 bases. Germline loops: CDR1 SGHVS, CDR2 FNYEAQ. The CDR3 sequence is 16 residues long. With V trimmed by 5 bases and J by 3 bases, 5 bases remained unmatched. For the CDR3, the DNA is TGTGCCAGCAGCCAGGGACAGGGGGCGGACAAAAACATTCAGTACTTC. It codes for CASSQGQGADKNIQYF.

A single count supports this clone. The CDR3 DNA sequence: TGCGCCAGCAGCTCCCCAGGCGCCGGGGAGCTGTTTTTT. This translates into CASSSPGAGELFF. This chain uses TRBV5-1 with TRBJ2-2; no clear D gene. Germline V gene sequence: CDR1 SGHRS, CDR2 YFSETQ. The CDR3 spans 13 residues. V lost 3 bases and J 6 bases, leaving 9 bases between the germline ends.

Only one count was recorded for this clone. The CDR3 reads CARDGPRGAGGQDTQYF. The CDR3 region has the DNA TGTGCCAGGGATGGCCCGCGTGGGGCGGGGGGGCAAGATACGCAGTATTTT. V and J are TRBV2 and TRBJ2-3; 9 bases fit TRBD2. V shed 9 bases and J 5 bases; nucleotides not matched to a gene: 18. The CDR3 extends over 17 amino acids. Germline CDR1 SNHLY, CDR2 FYNNEI.

This clone occurred once. The CDR3 protein is CASSASGWTEAFF. The CDR3 DNA sequence: TGTGCCAGCAGCGCGTCAGGGTGGACTGAAGCTTTCTTT. This chain links TRBV9 with TRBJ1-1; TRBD1 might be the D (5 bases). The germline V gene has CDR1 SGDLS and CDR2 YYNGEE. This CDR3 is built from 13 residues. Trimming took off 3 bases at V and 5 bases at J, with 11 bases between the two ends.

V is TRBV7-2 and J is TRBJ2-5; 7 nucleotides agree with TRBD2. Germline loops: CDR1 SGHTA, CDR2 FQGNSA. CDR3 size: 14 residues. The ends lost 5 bases at V and 5 bases at J; junction bases unmatched: 8. The CDR3 spells CASSHGLGLETQYF. DNA of the CDR3: TGTGCCAGCAGCCACGGACTAGGGTTGGAGACCCAGTACTTC.

V and J are TRBV10-3 and TRBJ2-2; TRBD2 matches 14 bases. The CDR3 length is 18 residues. CDR1 is ENHRY and CDR2 is SYGVKD in the germline V gene. With 4 bases clipped from V and 3 bases from J, the junction kept 7 bases outside the gene matches. CDR3 sequence: CAISGGTSGSVDTGELFF. As DNA, the CDR3 is TGTGCCATCAGTGGGGGGACTAGCGGGAGTGTAGACACCGGGGAGCTGTTTTTT.

The chain employs TRBV6-5 and TRBJ1-5, with D perhaps matching TRBD1 (6 bases). Germline V lookup: CDR1 MNHEY, CDR2 SVGAGI. CDR3 length equals 13 residues. Trimming removed 6 bases at V and 6 bases at J, with 12 bases between. The CDR3 coding sequence is TGTGCCAGCAGACGACAGGCTGGTCAGCCCCAGCATTTT. As protein: CASRRQAGQPQHF.

This clone was detected once. The chain carries TRBV4-1 and TRBJ2-4, with TRBD2 as a possible D gene (6 bases). V was cut by 3 bases and J by 3 bases, with 21 bases left in between. This CDR3 is built from 18 residues. Germline V gene data show CDR1 as MGHRA and CDR2 as YSYEKL. The CDR3 DNA is TGCGCCAGCAGCCAGACGGGGGTAGGCGGGGCAGTCAAAAACATTCAGTACTTC. Translated, it gives CASSQTGVGGAVKNIQYF.

This rearrangement joins TRBV30 to TRBJ2-3, with D possibly TRBD1 on 7 matching bases. V lost 0 bases and J 6 bases, leaving 10 bases between the germline ends. CDR1 GTSNPN and CDR2 SVGIG come from the germline V gene (reference sequence). The CDR3 contains 13 residues. CDR3 amino acids: CAWSVQGRDTQYF. As DNA, the CDR3 is TGTGCCTGGAGTGTACAGGGGAGGGATACGCAGTATTTT.

CDR3 amino acids: CASSGGERYGYTF. In nucleotides, the CDR3 is TGTGCCAGCAGTGGAGGGGAGCGCTATGGCTACACCTTC. V usage is TRBV28 and J usage is TRBJ1-2; TRBD1 is a possible D gene (5 bases). The CDR3 runs 13 residues. Per germline, CDR1 MDHEN and CDR2 SYDVKM. Trimming shortened V by 5 bases and J by 4 bases, and 11 bases separated the two germline ends.

The CDR3 DNA follows: TGTGCCAGCACGCAAACTCAAAATAACTATGGCTACACCTTC. Amino acids: CASTQTQNNYGYTF. The J gene is TRBJ1-2, the V gene TRBV7-2; unclear D gene. The CDR3 contains 14 residues. The V gene lost 7 bases and the J gene lost 1 base, with 13 bases spanning the gap. Germline loops: CDR1 SGHTA, CDR2 FQGNSA.

The chain uses TRBV7-9 and TRBJ2-7; possibly TRBD1 for D (6 bases). V was cut by 5 bases and J by 0 bases, with 11 bases left in between. From germline, CDR1 is SEHNR and CDR2 FQNEAQ (reference sequence). The CDR3 has 14 amino acids. In DNA, the CDR3 is TGTGCCAGCAGCGAAGACAGGAGCTCCTACGAGCAGTACTTC. Translated: CASSEDRSSYEQYF.

The chain is built from TRBV10-2 and TRBJ1-5; a weak D match, TRBD1 (6 bases). The V gene's germline CDR1 is WSHSY and CDR2 SAAADI. The CDR3 is 15 amino acids. Between the trimmed V and J ends, which lost 0 bases and 3 bases, there was a span of 9 bases. CDR3 bases: TGCGCCAGCAGTGAGTCAGGGGGTATCAATCAGCCCCAGCATTTT. Translated, it gives CASSESGGINQPQHF.

This chain connects TRBV11-2 to TRBJ2-5; D is ambiguous. This CDR3 spans 15 amino acids. Germline V gene sequence: CDR1 SGHAT, CDR2 FQNNGV. V lost 2 bases, J lost 5 bases, and 15 bases lay in between. CDR3 amino acids: CASSLSVRKWETQYF. CDR3 in DNA: TGTGCCAGCAGCTTAAGCGTACGGAAGTGGGAGACCCAGTACTTC.

Remarks on this clone: Distinct nucleotide sequences in the sample also encode this CDR3. The rearrangement links TRBV9 to TRBJ1-1, with no clear D. The ends were cut back, 4 bases at V and 0 bases at J, with 10 bases in the middle. The germline CDR1 and CDR2 sequences are SGDLS and YYNGEE. This CDR3 region has 14 residues. In nucleotides, the CDR3 is TGTGCCAGCAGCCCGACGGGAATGAACACTGAAGCTTTCTTT. It translates to CASSPTGMNTEAFF.

The chain recombines TRBV11-2 with TRBJ2-1; weak D call: TRBD1 (6 bases). Germline V gene lookup returns CDR1 SGHAT and CDR2 FQNNGV. The CDR3 totals 15 residues. Trimming stripped 5 bases from V and 4 bases from J, with 15 bases between. As DNA, the CDR3 is TGTGCCAGCAGCGTGGGGGCTGCCAGTTACAATGAGCAGTTCTTC. Translating gives CASSVGAASYNEQFF. The whole variable domain, remainder taken from reference TRBV11-2 and TRBJ2-1, is EAGVAQSPRYKIIEKRQSVAFWCNPISGHATLYWYQQILGQGPKLLIQFQNNGVVDDSQLPKDRFSAERLKGVDSTLKIQPAKLEDSAVYLCASSVGAASYNEQFFGPGTRLTVL.

The chain carries TRBV2 and TRBJ1-4; the match to TRBD1 covers 8 bases. This CDR3 region has 16 residues. Germline values: CDR1 SNHLY, CDR2 FYNNEI. The V and J ends lost 3 bases and 6 bases, in that order; junction bases with no gene match: 9. CDR3 coding DNA: TGTGCCAGCAGTGACCGGTACAGGGGGTGGGATGAAAAACTGTTTTTT. Translation gives CASSDRYRGWDEKLFF.

This clone was seen just once. CDR3 DNA: TGTGCCAGCAGTGAATTAGGGACAGGGAAATATAATTCACCCCTCCACTTT. Its protein product is CASSELGTGKYNSPLHF. V and J are TRBV25-1 and TRBJ1-6, with 9 bases fitting TRBD1. J lost 4 bases, V lost 1 base, and 5 bases had no gene match. The length of the CDR3 is 17 residues. Germline V gene sequence: CDR1 MGHDK, CDR2 SYGVNS.